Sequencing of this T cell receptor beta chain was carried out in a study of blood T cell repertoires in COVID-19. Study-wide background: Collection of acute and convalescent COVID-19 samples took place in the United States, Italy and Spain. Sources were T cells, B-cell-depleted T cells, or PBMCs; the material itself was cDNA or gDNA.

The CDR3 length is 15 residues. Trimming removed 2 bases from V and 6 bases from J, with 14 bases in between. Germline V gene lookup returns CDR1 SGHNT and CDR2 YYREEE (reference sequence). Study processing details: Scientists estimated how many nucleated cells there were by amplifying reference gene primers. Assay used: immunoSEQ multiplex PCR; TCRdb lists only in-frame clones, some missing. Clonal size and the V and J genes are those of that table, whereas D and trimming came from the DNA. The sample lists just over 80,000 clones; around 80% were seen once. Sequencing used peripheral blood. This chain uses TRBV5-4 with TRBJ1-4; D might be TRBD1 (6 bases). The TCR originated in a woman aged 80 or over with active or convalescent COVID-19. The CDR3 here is CASSFGGGRDEKLFF. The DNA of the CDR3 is TGTGCCAGCAGCTTTGGCGGGGGGCGTGATGAAAAACTGTTTTTT.